A single sample gave rise to the 15 T cell receptor beta chains below, sequenced in a study of cytomegalovirus exposure and HLA in healthy donors. PCR used 60 Vbeta primers and 13 Jbeta primers. Clones were read by immunoSEQ multiplex PCR, and TCRdb kept only the in-frame ones, dropping some. The sample gives around 120,000 clones, 82% of which show up once; approximately 1.1% is in the top ten. Sequenced material: PBMCs. These receptors were collected from a boy aged 5-17 years in good health and CMV-seronegative.

This chain links TRBV29-1 with TRBJ2-7; D might be TRBD2 (6 bases). The CDR3 length is 11 residues. The V and J ends lost 4 bases and 3 bases respectively, with 7 bases between them. CDR1 and CDR2 from the germline V gene are SQVTM and ANQGSEA. The CDR3 here is CSVVRDYEQYF. Here the CDR3 DNA reads TGCAGCGTTGTGCGGGACTACGAGCAGTACTTC.

This clone came up a few times. The gene calls are TRBV5-6 and TRBJ1-1; 9 bases fit TRBD1. J lost 6 bases, V lost 5 bases, and 11 bases had no gene match. Germline V gene lookup returns CDR1 SGHDT and CDR2 YYEEEE. The CDR3 runs 15 residues. The CDR3, as DNA: TGTGCCAGCAGTCCTGGGTGGGACAGGGCTGCTGAAGCTTTCTTT. Translating it yields CASSPGWDRAAEAFF.

The count of this clone is one. V gene TRBV4-1 combines with J gene TRBJ2-1; 10 positions match TRBD2. Germline V lookup: CDR1 MGHRA, CDR2 YSYEKL. The CDR3 is 18 residues long. Trimming at V came to 3 bases and at J to 7 bases, leaving 15 bases not matched to a gene. In nucleotides, the CDR3 is TGCGCCAGCAGCCATCCCCAGCCAGCGGGAGGGAAATGGAATGAGCAGTTCTTC. Encoded protein: CASSHPQPAGGKWNEQFF.

The chain couples TRBV9 to TRBJ2-2; 11 bases map to TRBD2. CDR1 is SGDLS, CDR2 YYNGEE, per germline. After removal of 3 bases from V and 5 bases from J, the junction contained 9 bases not matched to a gene. CDR3 length: 17 amino acids. CDR3 residues: CASSGSTSGRPTGELFF. Written as DNA, the CDR3 is TGTGCCAGCAGCGGCTCAACTAGCGGGAGACCGACCGGGGAGCTGTTTTTT. Full variable domain (remainder filled in from reference TRBV9 and TRBJ2-2): DSGVTQTPKHLITATGQRVTLRCSPRSGDLSVYWYQQSLDQGLQFLIQYYNGEERAKGNILERFSAQQFPDLHSELNLSSLELGDSALYFCASSGSTSGRPTGELFFGEGSRLTVL.

J is TRBJ2-3 and V is TRBV4-1; D remains unclear. Germline CDR1 MGHRA, CDR2 YSYEKL. V dropped 0 bases and J dropped 10 bases, with 8 bases sitting between them. This CDR3 is built from 12 residues. CDR3 region: CASSQDQVAQYF. CDR3 in DNA: TGCGCCAGCAGCCAAGATCAGGTCGCGCAGTATTTT.

V is TRBV29-1 and J is TRBJ1-2; 7 bases are a match to TRBD1. The V gene's germline CDR1 is SQVTM and CDR2 ANQGSEA. V shed 4 bases, J shed 2 bases, and the junction held 10 bases outside the gene matches. This CDR3 comprises 15 residues. The CDR3 sequence is CSVGGKGAFNYGYTF. The CDR3 DNA sequence: TGCAGCGTTGGAGGGAAGGGGGCATTCAACTATGGCTACACCTTC.

This chain uses TRBV7-6 with TRBJ2-7; TRBD2 aligns across 10 bases. V lost 3 bases and J lost 4; bases outside the gene matches: 6. Germline CDR1 reads SGHVS; CDR2 reads FNYEAQ. The CDR3 contains 15 residues. CDR3 region: CASSFGSSGSYEQYF. The CDR3 DNA is TGTGCCAGCAGCTTCGGATCTAGCGGGAGTTACGAGCAGTACTTC.

The chain is built from TRBV9 and TRBJ2-1, with D tentatively TRBD2 (6 bases). Deletions cut 0 bases from V and 3 bases from J, with 10 bases between. CDR3 length equals 15 residues. Germline V lookup: CDR1 SGDLS, CDR2 YYNGEE. The DNA for the CDR3 is TGTGCCAGCAGCGTAGTACCTAGCGTCTACAATGAGCAGTTCTTC. It is translated as CASSVVPSVYNEQFF.

This chain connects TRBV4-1 to TRBJ2-7; 11 nucleotides align to TRBD1. Germline lookup yields CDR1 MGHRA and CDR2 YSYEKL. Losses at the gene ends were 4 bases for V and 2 bases for J; bases not matched to a gene: 4. The CDR3 covers 15 residues. The CDR3 DNA reads TGCGCCAGCAGCCCAGGACAGGGGGCCCCCTACGAGCAGTACTTC. Encoded protein: CASSPGQGAPYEQYF.

This clone was recorded a few times. The CDR3 loop reads CASHLGGTHGYTF. The CDR3 DNA follows: TGTGCCAGCCATCTCGGGGGGACGCATGGCTACACCTTC. The gene calls are TRBV25-1 and TRBJ1-2, with TRBD1 as a possible D gene (5 bases). Per germline, CDR1 MGHDK and CDR2 SYGVNS. The CDR3 totals 13 residues. V was clipped by 8 bases and J by 6 bases, with 16 bases between them.

The V gene is TRBV11-3, the J gene TRBJ2-7; D gene uncertain. CDR1 SGHNT and CDR2 YENEEA come from the germline V gene. Trimming pared 1 base from V and 5 bases from J, leaving 9 bases between. CDR3 length: 13 residues. For the CDR3, the DNA is TGTGCCAGCAGCTTAGTGGTATACAACGAGCAGTACTTC. Residues: CASSLVVYNEQYF.

As for this clone: One end of the junction fails to match germline, which may point to a read error. The chain has TRBV6-6 and TRBJ2-1, with 8 bases fitting TRBD2. This CDR3 is built from 15 residues. Germline values: CDR1 MNHNY, CDR2 SVGAGI (reference sequence). CDR3 in DNA: TGTGCCAGCAATTACGGGGCGGGAGGACCCAATGAGCAGTTCTTC. Residues: CASNYGAGGPNEQFF.

A remark on this clone: This sample includes further DNA sequences coding for the same CDR3. V usage is TRBV27 and J usage is TRBJ2-1; 7 bases are shared with TRBD2. CDR1 is MNHEY and CDR2 is SMNVEV in the germline V gene (reference sequence). The CDR3 loop spans 14 amino acids. The junction had 2 bases not matched to a gene; V was cut back by 2 bases and J by 4 bases. This CDR3 is CASSLRGSYNEQFF. The CDR3 nucleotides are TGTGCCAGCAGTTTACGCGGGAGTTACAATGAGCAGTTCTTC.

The V and J genes are TRBV2 and TRBJ2-3, with 12 nucleotides matching TRBD2. Trimming at V came to 6 bases and at J to 4 bases, leaving 8 bases not matched to a gene. This CDR3 spans 16 amino acids. CDR1 SNHLY and CDR2 FYNNEI come from the germline V gene. CDR3 bases: TGTGCCAGCAGACCCGGGACTAGCGGGTTCCCAGATACGCAGTATTTT. Amino acids: CASRPGTSGFPDTQYF.

The chain links TRBV18 to TRBJ1-1; TRBD1 matches 8 bases. The CDR3 contains 13 residues. Germline trimming cut 2 bases from V and 10 bases from J; bases unmatched to any gene: 6. Germline CDR1 reads KGHSH; CDR2 reads LQKENI. The CDR3 loop reads CASSPGTGPGAFF. CDR3 nucleotides: TGTGCCAGCTCACCAGGGACAGGACCGGGAGCTTTCTTT.